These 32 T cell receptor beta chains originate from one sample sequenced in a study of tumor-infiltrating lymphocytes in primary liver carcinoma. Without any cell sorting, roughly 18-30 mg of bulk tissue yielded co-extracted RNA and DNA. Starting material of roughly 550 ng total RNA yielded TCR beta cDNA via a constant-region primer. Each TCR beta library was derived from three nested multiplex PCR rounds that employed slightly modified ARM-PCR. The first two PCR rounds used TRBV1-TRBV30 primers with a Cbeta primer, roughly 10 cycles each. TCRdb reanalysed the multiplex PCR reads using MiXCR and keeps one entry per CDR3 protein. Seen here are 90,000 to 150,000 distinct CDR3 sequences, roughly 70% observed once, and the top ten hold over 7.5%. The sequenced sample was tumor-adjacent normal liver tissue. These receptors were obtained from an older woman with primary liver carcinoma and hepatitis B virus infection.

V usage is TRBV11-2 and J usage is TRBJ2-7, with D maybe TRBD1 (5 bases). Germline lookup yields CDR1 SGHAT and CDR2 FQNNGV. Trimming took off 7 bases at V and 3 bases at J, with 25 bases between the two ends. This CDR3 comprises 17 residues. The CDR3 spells CASIPPEDMVGNYEQYF. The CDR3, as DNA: TGTGCCAGCATCCCCCCAGAGGACATGGTGGGGAACTACGAGCAGTACTTC.

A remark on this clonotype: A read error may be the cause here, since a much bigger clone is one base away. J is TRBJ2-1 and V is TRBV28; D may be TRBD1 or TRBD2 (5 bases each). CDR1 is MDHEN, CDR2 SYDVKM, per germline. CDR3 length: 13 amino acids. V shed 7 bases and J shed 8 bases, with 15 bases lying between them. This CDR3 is CASTHRTGHEQFF. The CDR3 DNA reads TGTGCCAGCACCCATAGGACGGGGCATGAGCAGTTCTTC.

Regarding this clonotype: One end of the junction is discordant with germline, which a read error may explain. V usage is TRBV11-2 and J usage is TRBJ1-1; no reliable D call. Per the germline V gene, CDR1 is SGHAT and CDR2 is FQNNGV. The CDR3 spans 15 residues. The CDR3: CASSLDRLSNTEAFF. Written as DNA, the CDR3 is TGTGCCAGTAGCTTAGATCGCCTATCCAACACTGAAGCTTTCTTT.

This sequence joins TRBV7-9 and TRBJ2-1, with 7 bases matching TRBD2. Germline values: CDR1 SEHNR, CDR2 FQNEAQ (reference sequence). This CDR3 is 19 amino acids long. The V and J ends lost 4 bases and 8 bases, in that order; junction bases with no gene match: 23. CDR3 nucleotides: TGTGCCAGCAGCTCCACTCGAGGACTAGAGGGAGACCGTCTCCATGAGCAGTTCTTC. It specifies CASSSTRGLEGDRLHEQFF.

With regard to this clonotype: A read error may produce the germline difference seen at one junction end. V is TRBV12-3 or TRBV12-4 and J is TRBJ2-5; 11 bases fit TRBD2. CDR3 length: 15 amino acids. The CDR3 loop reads CASNVAGGPGEIQNF. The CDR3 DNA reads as TGTGCCAGCAACGTAGCGGGAGGGCCTGGGGAGATCCAGAACTTC.

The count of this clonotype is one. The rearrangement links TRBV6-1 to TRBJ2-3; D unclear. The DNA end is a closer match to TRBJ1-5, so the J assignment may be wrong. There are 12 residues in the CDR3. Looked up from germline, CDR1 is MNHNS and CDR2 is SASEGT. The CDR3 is CASSEVGCTQHF. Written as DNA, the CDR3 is TGTGCCAGCAGTGAAGTAGGCTGTACGCAGCATTTT.

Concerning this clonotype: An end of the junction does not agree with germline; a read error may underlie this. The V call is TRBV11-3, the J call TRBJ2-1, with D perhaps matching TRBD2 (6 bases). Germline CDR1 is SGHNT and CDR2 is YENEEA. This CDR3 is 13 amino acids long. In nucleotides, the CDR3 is TGTGCCGGCGCTAGCGCGAGTGGGAATGAACAGTTCTTC. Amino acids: CAGASASGNEQFF.

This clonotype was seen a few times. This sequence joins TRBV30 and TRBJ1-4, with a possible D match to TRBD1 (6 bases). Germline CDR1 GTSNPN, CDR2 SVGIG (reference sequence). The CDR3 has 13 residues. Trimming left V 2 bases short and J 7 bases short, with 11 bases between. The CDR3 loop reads CAWSRGQTEKLFF. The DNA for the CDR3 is TGTGCCTGGAGTCGAGGACAGACTGAAAAACTGTTTTTT.

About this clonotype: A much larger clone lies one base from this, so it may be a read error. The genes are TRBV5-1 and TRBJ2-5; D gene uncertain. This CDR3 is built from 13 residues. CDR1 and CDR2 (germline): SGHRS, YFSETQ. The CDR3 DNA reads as TGCGCCGGCAGCCTTCGACTGGGAGAGACCCAGTACTTC. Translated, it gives CAGSLRLGETQYF.

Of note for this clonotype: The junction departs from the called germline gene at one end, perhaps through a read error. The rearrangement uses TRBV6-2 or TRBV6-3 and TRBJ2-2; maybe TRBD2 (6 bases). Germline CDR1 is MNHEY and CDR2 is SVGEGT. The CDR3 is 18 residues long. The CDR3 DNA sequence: TGTGCCAGCAGCTACTCCCCCTTTGCGGGATCGAACACCGGGGAGCGGTTTTTT. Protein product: CASSYSPFAGSNTGERFF.

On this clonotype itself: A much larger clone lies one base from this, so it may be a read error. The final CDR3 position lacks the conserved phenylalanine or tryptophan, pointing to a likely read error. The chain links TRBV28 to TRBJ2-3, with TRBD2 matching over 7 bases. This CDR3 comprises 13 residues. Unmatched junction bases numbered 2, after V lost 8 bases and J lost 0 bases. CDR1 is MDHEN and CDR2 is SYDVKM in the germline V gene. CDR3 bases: TGTGCCAGCTTTAGCGGGAGCACAGATACGCAGTATTAT. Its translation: CASFSGSTDTQYY.

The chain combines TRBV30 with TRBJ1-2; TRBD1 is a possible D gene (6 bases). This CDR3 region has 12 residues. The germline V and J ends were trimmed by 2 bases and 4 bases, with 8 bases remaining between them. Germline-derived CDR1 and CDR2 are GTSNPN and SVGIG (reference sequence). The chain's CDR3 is CAWSQGSYGYTF. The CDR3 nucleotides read TGTGCCTGGAGTCAGGGGAGCTATGGCTACACCTTC.

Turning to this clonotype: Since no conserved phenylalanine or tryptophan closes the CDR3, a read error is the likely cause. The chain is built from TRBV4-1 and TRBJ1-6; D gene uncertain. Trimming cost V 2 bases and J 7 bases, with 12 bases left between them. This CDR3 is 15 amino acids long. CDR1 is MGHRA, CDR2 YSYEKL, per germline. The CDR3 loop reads CASSQQLPPNSPLHS. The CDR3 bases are TGCGCCAGCAGCCAACAACTCCCACCGAATTCACCCCTCCACTCT.

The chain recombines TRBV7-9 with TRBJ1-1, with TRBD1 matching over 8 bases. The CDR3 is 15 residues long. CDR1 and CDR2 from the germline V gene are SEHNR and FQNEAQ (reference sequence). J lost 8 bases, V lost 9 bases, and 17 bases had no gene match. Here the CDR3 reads CARSDLTGEHLEAFF. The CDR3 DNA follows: TGTGCCAGGAGCGACCTGACAGGGGAACACCTCGAAGCTTTCTTT. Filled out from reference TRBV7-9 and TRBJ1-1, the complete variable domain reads DTGVSQNPRHKITKRGQNVTFRCDPISEHNRLYWYRQTLGQGPEFLTYFQNEAQLEKSRLLSDRFSAERPKGSFSTLEIQRTEQGDSAMYLCARSDLTGEHLEAFFGQGTRLTVV.

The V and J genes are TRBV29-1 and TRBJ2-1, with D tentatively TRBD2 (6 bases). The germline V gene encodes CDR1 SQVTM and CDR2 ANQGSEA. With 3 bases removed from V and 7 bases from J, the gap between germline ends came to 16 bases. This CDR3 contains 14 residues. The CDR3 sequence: CSVDLGGRENEQFF. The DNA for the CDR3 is TGCAGCGTTGACCTGGGAGGTAGAGAAAATGAGCAGTTCTTC.

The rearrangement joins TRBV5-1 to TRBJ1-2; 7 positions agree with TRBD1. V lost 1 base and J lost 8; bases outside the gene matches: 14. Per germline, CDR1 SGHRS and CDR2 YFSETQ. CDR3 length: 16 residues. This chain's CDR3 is CASSLMDRRRMSGYTF. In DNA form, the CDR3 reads TGCGCCAGCAGCTTGATGGACAGGAGGCGTATGAGCGGCTACACCTTC.

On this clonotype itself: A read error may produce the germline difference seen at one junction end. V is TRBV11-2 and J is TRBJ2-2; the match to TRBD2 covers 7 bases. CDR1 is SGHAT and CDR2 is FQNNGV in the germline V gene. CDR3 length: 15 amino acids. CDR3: CASSLGPAGPGELFF. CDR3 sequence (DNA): TGTGCCAGCAGCTTAGGGCCAGCGGGACCCGGGGAGCTCTTTTTT.

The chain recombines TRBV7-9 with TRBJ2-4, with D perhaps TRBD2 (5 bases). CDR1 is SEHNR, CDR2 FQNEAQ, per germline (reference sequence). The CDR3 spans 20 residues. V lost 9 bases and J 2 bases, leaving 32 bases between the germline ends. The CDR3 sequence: CASSVKGEDRWRETKNIQYF. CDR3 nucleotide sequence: TGTGCCAGTAGCGTCAAAGGAGAGGACCGATGGCGTGAGACCAAAAACATTCAGTACTTC.

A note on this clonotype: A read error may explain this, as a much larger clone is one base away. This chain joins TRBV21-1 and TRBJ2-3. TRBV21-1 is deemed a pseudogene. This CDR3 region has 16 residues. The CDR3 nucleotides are TGTGCCAGCAGCAAAGCCGATTTGCCCCACACAGATACGCAGTATTTT. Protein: CASSKADLPHTDTQYF.

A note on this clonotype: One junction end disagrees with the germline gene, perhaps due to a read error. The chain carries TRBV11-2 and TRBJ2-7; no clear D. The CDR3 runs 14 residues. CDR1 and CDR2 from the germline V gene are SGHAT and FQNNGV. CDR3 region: CASSFETPLYEQYF. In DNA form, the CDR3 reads TGTGCCAGCAGCTTCGAGACCCCCCTCTACGAGCAGTACTTT.

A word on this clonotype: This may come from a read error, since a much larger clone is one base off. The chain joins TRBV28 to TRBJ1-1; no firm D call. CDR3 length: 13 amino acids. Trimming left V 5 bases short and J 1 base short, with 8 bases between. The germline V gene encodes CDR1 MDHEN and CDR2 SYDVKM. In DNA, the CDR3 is TGTGCCAGCAGTGACCCATCGAACACTGAAGCTTTCTTT. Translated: CASSDPSNTEAFF.

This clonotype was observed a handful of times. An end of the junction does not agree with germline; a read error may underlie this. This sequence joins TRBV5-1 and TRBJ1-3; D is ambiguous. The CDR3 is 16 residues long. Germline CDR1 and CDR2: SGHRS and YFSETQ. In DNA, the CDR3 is TGCACCAGTAGCTTGGCGGAGACGCGGATTGGAAACACCATATATTTT. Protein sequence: CTSSLAETRIGNTIYF.

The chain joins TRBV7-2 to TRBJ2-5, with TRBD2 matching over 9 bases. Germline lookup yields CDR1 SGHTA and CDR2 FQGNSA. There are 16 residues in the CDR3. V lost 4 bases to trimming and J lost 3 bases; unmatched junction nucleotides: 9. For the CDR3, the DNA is TGTGCCAGCAGCTACAGCCACTCTAGCGGGAAAGAGACCCAGTACTTC. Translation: CASSYSHSSGKETQYF. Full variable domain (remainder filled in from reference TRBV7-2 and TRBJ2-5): GAGVSQSPSNKVTEKGKDVELRCDPISGHTALYWYRQSLGQGLEFLIYFQGNSAPDKSGLPSDRFSAERTGGSVSTLTIQRTQQEDSAVYLCASSYSHSSGKETQYFGPGTRLLVL.

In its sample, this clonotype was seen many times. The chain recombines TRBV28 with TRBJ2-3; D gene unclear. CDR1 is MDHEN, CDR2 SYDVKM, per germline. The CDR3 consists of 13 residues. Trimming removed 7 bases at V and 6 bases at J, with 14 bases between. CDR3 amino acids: CASKNLGEDTQYF. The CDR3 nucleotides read TGTGCCAGCAAAAACCTCGGAGAGGATACGCAGTATTTT.

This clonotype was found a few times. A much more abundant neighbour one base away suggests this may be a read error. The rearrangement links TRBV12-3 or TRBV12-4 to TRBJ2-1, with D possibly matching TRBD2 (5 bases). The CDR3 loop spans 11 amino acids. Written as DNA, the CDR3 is TGTACCAGCAGTTCCGGACTCTTCTCGGACTTC. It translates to CTSSSGLFSDF.

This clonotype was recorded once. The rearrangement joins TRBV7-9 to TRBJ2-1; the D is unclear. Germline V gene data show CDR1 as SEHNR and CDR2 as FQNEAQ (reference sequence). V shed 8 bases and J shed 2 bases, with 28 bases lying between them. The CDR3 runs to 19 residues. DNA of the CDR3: TGTGCCAGCGGCTCCATGGGGTTGCAGACACACTCCGCCTACAATGAGCAGTTCTTC. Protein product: CASGSMGLQTHSAYNEQFF.

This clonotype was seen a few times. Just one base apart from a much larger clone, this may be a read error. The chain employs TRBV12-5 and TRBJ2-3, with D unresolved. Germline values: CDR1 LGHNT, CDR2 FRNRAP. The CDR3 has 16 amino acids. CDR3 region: CAGGPPRLTSTDTQYF. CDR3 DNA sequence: TGTGCTGGTGGTCCTCCCCGACTGACTAGCACAGATACGCAGTATTTT.

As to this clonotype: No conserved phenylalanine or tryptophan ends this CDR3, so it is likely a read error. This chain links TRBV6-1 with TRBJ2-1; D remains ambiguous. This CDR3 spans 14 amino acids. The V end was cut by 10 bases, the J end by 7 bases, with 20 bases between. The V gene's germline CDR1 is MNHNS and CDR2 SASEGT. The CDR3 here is CATEHIRLGNEQFL. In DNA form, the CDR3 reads TGTGCCACCGAGCATATCCGGCTTGGAAATGAGCAGTTCCTC.

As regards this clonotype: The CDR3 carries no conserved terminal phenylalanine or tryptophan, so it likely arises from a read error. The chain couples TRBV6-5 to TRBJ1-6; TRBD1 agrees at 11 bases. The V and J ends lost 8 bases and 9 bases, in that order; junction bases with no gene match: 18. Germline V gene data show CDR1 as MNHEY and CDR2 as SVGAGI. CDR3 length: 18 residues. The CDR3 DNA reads TGTGCCAGCGGCTACTATCCTGGGACAGGGGGGAGAGGTTCACCCCTCCACATT. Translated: CASGYYPGTGGRGSPLHI.

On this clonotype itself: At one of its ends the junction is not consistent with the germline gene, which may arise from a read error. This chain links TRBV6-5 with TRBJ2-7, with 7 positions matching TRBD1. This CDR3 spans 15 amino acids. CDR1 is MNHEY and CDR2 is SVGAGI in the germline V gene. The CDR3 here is CVSSRDSGYSYEQYF. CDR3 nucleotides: TGTGTCAGCAGCAGGGACAGCGGTTACTCCTACGAGCAGTACTTC.

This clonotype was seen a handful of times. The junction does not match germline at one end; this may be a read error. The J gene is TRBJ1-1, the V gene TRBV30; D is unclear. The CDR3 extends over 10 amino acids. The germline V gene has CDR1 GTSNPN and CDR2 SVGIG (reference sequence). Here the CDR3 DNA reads TGTGTCTGGGGTAGGACTGAAGCTTTCTTT. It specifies CVWGRTEAFF.

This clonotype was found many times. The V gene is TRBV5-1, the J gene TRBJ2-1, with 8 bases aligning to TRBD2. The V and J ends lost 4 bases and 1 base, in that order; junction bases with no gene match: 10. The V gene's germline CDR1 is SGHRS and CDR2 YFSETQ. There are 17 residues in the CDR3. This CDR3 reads CASSPQTSSGSYNEQFF. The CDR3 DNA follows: TGCGCCAGCAGCCCCCAAACTTCTAGCGGGTCCTACAATGAGCAGTTCTTC.